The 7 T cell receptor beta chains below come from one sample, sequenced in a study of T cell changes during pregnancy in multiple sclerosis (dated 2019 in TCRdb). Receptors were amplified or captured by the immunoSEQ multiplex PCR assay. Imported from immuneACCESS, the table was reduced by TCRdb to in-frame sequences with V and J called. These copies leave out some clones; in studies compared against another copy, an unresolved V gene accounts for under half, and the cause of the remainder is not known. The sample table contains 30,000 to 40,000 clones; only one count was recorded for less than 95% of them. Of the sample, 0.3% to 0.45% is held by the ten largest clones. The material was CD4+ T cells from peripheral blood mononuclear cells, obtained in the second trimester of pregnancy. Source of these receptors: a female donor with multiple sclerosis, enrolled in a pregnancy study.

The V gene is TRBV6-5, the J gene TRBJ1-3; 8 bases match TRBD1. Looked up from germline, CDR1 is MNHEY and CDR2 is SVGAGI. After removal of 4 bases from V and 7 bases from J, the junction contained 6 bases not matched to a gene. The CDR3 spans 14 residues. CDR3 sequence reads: CASSSRTGRNTIYF. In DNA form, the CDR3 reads TGTGCCAGCAGTTCCAGGACAGGGCGGAACACCATATATTTT.

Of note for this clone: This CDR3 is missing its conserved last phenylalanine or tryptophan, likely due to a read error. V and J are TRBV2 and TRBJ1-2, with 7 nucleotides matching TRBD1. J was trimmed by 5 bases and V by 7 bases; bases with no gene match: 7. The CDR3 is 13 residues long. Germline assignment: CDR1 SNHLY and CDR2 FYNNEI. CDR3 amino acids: CASKGAGVYGYTS. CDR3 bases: TGTGCCAGCAAGGGGGCAGGGGTTTATGGCTACACCTCC.

The CDR3: CASSPPDRGVYEQYF. CDR3 coding DNA: TGTGCCAGCTCACCCCCGGACAGGGGCGTGTACGAGCAGTACTTC. The gene calls are TRBV18 and TRBJ2-7, with TRBD1 matching 9 bases. The length of the CDR3 is 15 residues. The ends lost 3 bases at V and 4 bases at J; junction bases unmatched: 7. CDR1 is KGHSH, CDR2 LQKENI, per germline.

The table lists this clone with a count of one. The CDR3 here is CASSPPGLAGDTQYF. CDR3 nucleotide sequence: TGTGCCAGCTCACCACCGGGACTAGCGGGAGATACGCAGTATTTT. The chain couples TRBV18 to TRBJ2-3, with 12 nucleotides matching TRBD2. This CDR3 region has 15 residues. The trim removed 0 bases at V and 5 bases at J, leaving 0 bases unmatched. Germline V gene lookup returns CDR1 KGHSH and CDR2 LQKENI.

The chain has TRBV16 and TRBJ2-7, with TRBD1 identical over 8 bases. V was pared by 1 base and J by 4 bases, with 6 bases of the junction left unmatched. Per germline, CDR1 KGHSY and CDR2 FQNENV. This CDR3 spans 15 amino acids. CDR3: CASSQWAGQAYEQYF. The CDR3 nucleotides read TGTGCCAGCAGCCAATGGGCGGGACAGGCGTACGAGCAGTACTTC.

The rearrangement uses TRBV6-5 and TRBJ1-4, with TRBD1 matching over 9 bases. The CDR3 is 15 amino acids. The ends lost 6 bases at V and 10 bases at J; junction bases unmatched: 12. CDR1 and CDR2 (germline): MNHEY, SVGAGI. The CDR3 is CASRTSGQGLGKLFF. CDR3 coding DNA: TGTGCCAGCAGGACCTCCGGACAGGGGCTGGGAAAACTGTTTTTT.

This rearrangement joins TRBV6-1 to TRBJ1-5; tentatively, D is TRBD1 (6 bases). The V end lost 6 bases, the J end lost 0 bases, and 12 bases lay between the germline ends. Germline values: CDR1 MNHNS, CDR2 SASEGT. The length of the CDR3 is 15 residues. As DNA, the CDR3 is TGTGCCAGCAGAGGACAGCTTTATAGCAATCAGCCCCAGCATTTT. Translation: CASRGQLYSNQPQHF.